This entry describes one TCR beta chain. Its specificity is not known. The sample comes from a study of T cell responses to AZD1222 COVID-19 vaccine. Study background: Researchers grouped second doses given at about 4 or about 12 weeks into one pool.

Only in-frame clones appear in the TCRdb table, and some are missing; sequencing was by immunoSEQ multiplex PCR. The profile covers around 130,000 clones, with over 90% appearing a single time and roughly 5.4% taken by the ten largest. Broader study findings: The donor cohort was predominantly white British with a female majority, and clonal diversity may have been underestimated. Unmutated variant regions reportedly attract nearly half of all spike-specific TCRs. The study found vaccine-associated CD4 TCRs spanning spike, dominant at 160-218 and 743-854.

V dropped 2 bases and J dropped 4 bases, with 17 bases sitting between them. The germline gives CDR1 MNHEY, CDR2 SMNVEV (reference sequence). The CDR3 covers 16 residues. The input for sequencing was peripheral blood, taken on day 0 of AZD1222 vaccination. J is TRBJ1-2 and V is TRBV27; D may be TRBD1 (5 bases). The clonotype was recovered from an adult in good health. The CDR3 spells CASSLTYDSFIYGYTF. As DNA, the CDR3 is TGTGCCAGCAGTTTAACCTATGACAGTTTCATCTATGGCTACACCTTC.